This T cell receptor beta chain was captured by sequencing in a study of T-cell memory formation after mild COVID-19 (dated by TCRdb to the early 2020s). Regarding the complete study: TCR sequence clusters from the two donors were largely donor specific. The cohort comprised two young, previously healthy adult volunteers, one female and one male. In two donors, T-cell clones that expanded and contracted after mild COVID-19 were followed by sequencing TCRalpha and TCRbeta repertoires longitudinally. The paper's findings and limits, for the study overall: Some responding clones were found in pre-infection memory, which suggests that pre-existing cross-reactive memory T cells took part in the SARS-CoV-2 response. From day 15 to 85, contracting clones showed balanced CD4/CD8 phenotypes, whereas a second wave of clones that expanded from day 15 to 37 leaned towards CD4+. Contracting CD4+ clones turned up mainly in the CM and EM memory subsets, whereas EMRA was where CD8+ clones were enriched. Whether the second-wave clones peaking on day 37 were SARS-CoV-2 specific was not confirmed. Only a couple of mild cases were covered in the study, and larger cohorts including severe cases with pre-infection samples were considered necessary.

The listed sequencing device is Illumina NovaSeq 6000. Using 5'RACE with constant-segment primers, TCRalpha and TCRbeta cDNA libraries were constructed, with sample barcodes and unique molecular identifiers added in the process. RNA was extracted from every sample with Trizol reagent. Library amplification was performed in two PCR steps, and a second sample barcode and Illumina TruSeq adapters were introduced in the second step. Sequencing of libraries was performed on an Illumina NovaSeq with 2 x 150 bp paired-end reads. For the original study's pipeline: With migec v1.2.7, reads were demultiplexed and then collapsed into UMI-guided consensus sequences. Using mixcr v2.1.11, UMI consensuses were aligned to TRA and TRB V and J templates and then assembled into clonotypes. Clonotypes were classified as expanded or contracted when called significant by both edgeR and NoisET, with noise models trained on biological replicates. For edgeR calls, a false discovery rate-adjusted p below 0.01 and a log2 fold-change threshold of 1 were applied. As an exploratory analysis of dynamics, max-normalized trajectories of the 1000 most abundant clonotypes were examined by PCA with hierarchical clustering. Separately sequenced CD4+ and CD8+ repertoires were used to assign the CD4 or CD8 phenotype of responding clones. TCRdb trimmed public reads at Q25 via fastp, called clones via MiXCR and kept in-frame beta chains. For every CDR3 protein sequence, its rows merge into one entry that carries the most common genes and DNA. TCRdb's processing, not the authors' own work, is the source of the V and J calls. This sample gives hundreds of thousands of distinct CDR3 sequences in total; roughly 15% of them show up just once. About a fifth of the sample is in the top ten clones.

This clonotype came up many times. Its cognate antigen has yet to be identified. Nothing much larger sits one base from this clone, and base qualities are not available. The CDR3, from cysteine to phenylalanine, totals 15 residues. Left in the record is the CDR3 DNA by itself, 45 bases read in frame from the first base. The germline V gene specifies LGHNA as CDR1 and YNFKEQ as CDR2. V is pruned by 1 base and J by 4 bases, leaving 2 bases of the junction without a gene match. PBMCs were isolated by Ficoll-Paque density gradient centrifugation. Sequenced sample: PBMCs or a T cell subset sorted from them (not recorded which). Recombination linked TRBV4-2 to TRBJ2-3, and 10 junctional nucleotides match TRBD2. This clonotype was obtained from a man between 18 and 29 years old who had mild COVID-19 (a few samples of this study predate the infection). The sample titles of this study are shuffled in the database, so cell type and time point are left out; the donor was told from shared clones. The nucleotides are TGTGCCAGCAGCCAAGGGAGCGGGGGGGCAGATACGCAGTATTTT. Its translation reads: CASSQGSGGADTQYF.